This entry concerns a single TCR beta chain. Its antigen remains unknown. Then a second PCR, running about 6 to 12 cycles, was carried out with a sample-barcoded 5' primer and a J-beta primer mix. CDR3-containing paired-end reads numbering at least 2.5 million came from each sample. TCRdb re-derived calls from the 5' RACE reads in MiXCR, one entry per CDR3 protein. The data hold 1.2 million to 1.5 million distinct CDR3 sequences, with 59% observed a single time. The data were obtained in a study of blood T cells in healthy people across ages. Findings of the study overall: Samples with more naive T cells showed higher observed beta diversity. Older individuals had lower TCR beta diversity per million T cells (the decline was roughly linear).

V lost 8 bases, J lost 4 bases, and 22 bases lay in between. Per the germline V gene, CDR1 is MNHEY and CDR2 is SVGAGI. The CDR3 contains 16 residues. The chain uses TRBV6-5 and TRBJ2-3, with a tentative D call TRBD2 (5 bases). The receptor was isolated from a man aged 18-30 years in good health. Sequenced sample: blood. The CDR3 loop is CASVPMSGAPADTQYF. CDR3 sequence (DNA): TGTGCCAGCGTCCCGATGAGCGGTGCCCCTGCAGATACGCAGTATTTT.